This T cell receptor (beta chain) was retrieved from a study of control samples from healthy donors and cancer patients. Clones were sequenced by immunoSEQ multiplex PCR, and TCRdb holds only the in-frame ones, with some missing. Among 150,000 or so clones listed, roughly 93% were seen once. There are 17 residues in the CDR3. The V gene's germline CDR1 is SGHRS and CDR2 YFSETQ. Trimming pared 1 base from V and 4 bases from J, leaving 17 bases between. This TCR came from a man younger than 30 in good health. The sample was blood. V and J are TRBV5-1 and TRBJ2-2; D may be TRBD2 (5 bases). DNA of the CDR3: TGCGCCAGCAGCTTGCGTGGTGCTAGCAGCCTCACCGGGGAGCTGTTTTTT. This sequence encodes CASSLRGASSLTGELFF.